Each of the 24 T cell receptor beta chains below was sequenced from the same sample in a study of T cell responses to AZD1222 COVID-19 vaccine. Using immunoSEQ multiplex PCR, the repertoire was profiled, and TCRdb retains in-frame clones only, with some absent. The sample yields 90,000 to 100,000 clones, 70% to 90% seen once. Sequences were derived from peripheral blood, sampled on day 0 of AZD1222 vaccination. The receptors here all came from an adult in good health.

This clone has only one observation. The rearrangement links TRBV11-3 to TRBJ2-1, with 12 nucleotides matching TRBD2. The V gene end was trimmed by 0 bases and the J gene end by 5 bases; junction bases not matched to a gene: 14. The CDR3 consists of 20 residues. Germline V gives CDR1 SGHNT, CDR2 YENEEA. The CDR3 bases are TGTGCCAGCAGCTTAGATTTTCGGCTAGCGGGGGGGTACGGCCACAATGAGCAGTTCTTC. Protein sequence: CASSLDFRLAGGYGHNEQFF. Full variable domain (rest looked up from reference TRBV11-3 and TRBJ2-1): EAGVVQSPRYKIIEKKQPVAFWCNPISGHNTLYWYLQNLGQGPELLIRYENEEAVDDSQLPKDRFSAERLKGVDSTLKIQPAELGDSAVYLCASSLDFRLAGGYGHNEQFFGPGTRLTVL.

J is TRBJ2-3 and V is TRBV10-3; TRBD2 is a possible D gene (7 bases). CDR1 is ENHRY, CDR2 SYGVKD, per germline. This CDR3 is 15 amino acids long. Trimming removed 8 bases from V and 1 base from J, with 16 bases in between. CDR3 protein: CAIRGAGWGTDTQYF. The CDR3 DNA reads TGTGCCATCCGGGGGGCAGGGTGGGGCACAGATACGCAGTATTTT.

The V and J genes are TRBV7-3 and TRBJ2-5; the match to TRBD2 covers 11 bases. This CDR3 comprises 15 residues. Germline V gene sequence: CDR1 SGHTA, CDR2 FQGTGA. V was clipped by 3 bases and J by 9 bases; unmatched bases: 9. The CDR3 loop reads CASSFLSGRAEAQYF. In DNA form, the CDR3 reads TGTGCCAGCAGCTTCCTTAGCGGGAGGGCCGAGGCCCAGTACTTC.

The rearrangement links TRBV11-3 to TRBJ1-4; 11 positions match TRBD1. This CDR3 contains 15 residues. The trim removed 4 bases at V and 7 bases at J, leaving 5 bases unmatched. Germline assignment: CDR1 SGHNT and CDR2 YENEEA. In DNA form, the CDR3 reads TGTGCCAGCAGCTCGACCGGGACAGGGGGTGAAAAACTGTTTTTT. Translation: CASSSTGTGGEKLFF.

The chain is built from TRBV7-3 and TRBJ1-3; tentative D call: TRBD1 (5 bases). Germline values: CDR1 SGHTA, CDR2 FQGTGA. Trimming removed 5 bases from V and 4 bases from J, with 12 bases in between. The length of the CDR3 is 14 residues. Here the CDR3 reads CASSPGGAGNTIYF. The DNA for the CDR3 is TGTGCCAGCAGCCCCGGAGGGGCGGGAAACACCATATATTTT.

This clone has just a few counts. This sequence joins TRBV6-5 and TRBJ1-5; 9 positions agree with TRBD1. Germline-derived CDR1 and CDR2 are MNHEY and SVGAGI. The CDR3 has 15 residues. Trimming removed 6 bases from V and 4 bases from J; junction bases left unmatched: 7. The CDR3 spells CASRLGTGRNQPQHF. CDR3 nucleotides: TGTGCCAGCAGGTTGGGGACAGGGAGGAATCAGCCCCAGCATTTT.

The chain joins TRBV7-6 to TRBJ2-1; D call uncertain. Trimming stripped 2 bases from V and 3 bases from J, with 11 bases between. CDR3 length: 15 amino acids. Germline V gene lookup returns CDR1 SGHVS and CDR2 FNYEAQ. This CDR3 reads CASSLRSSLYNEQFF. The CDR3 nucleotides read TGTGCCAGCAGCTTAAGGTCTAGTCTCTACAATGAGCAGTTCTTC. Together with reference TRBV7-6 and TRBJ2-1, the CDR3 gives the full variable domain: GAGVSQSPRYKVTKRGQDVALRCDPISGHVSLYWYRQALGQGPEFLTYFNYEAQQDKSGLPNDRFSAERPEGSISTLTIQRTEQRDSAMYRCASSLRSSLYNEQFFGPGTRLTVL.

The CDR3 coding sequence is TGCGCCAGCAGCCCCCGGCAGGCTAGCGGGAGTATGACAGATACGCAGTATTTT. Protein: CASSPRQASGSMTDTQYF. V usage is TRBV4-3 and J usage is TRBJ2-3, with 10 bases fitting TRBD2. The CDR3 totals 18 residues. V was clipped by 4 bases and J by 3 bases; unmatched bases: 13. Germline-derived CDR1 and CDR2 are LGHNA and YSLEER.

This clone has a handful of counts. The chain combines TRBV15 with TRBJ1-2, with 8 bases that match TRBD1. Trimming cost V 4 bases and J 3 bases; bases outside gene matches: 4. The CDR3 is 14 residues long. Germline V gene sequence: CDR1 LNHNV, CDR2 YYDKDF (reference sequence). The CDR3 DNA reads as TGTGCCACCAGCAAGGACAGGGTGGACTATGGCTACACCTTC. As protein: CATSKDRVDYGYTF.

The chain recombines TRBV7-9 with TRBJ2-7; no clear D. The V end lost 1 base, the J end lost 3 bases, and 10 bases lay between the germline ends. The V gene's germline CDR1 is SEHNR and CDR2 FQNEAQ (reference sequence). CDR3 length equals 14 residues. DNA of the CDR3: TGTGCCAGCAGCTTAGGTCCAGACGACTACGAGCAGTACGTC. Protein: CASSLGPDDYEQYV.

The V gene is TRBV15, the J gene TRBJ1-6; D remains unclear. CDR3 length: 19 residues. V lost 1 base to trimming and J lost 0 bases, with 16 bases between them. CDR1 is LNHNV, CDR2 YYDKDF, per germline (reference sequence). The CDR3 DNA sequence: TGTGCCACCAGCAGAGTCCGGGGTGTCAGCAGCTCCTATAATTCACCCCTCCACTTT. Protein product: CATSRVRGVSSSYNSPLHF.

The CDR3 loop reads CASSLSFEGVGAFF. The CDR3 DNA follows: TGTGCCAGCAGTTTATCGTTCGAGGGGGTGGGAGCTTTCTTT. V usage is TRBV27 and J usage is TRBJ1-1, with D perhaps matching TRBD1 (6 bases). Germline V gene sequence: CDR1 MNHEY, CDR2 SMNVEV (reference sequence). V lost 0 bases and J 10 bases, leaving 15 bases between the germline ends. The CDR3 totals 14 residues.

This sequence joins TRBV19 and TRBJ1-5, with D possibly TRBD1 on 5 matching bases. Germline V gene sequence: CDR1 LNHDA, CDR2 SQIVND (reference sequence). Trimming took 4 bases from V and 7 from J, leaving 17 bases between them. The CDR3 consists of 15 residues. The CDR3 coding sequence is TGTGCCAGTAGTAGCTCGACAGTCCCTATACAGCCCCAGCATTTT. Residues: CASSSSTVPIQPQHF.

The V and J genes are TRBV30 and TRBJ2-1; no clear D gene. The V gene's germline CDR1 is GTSNPN and CDR2 SVGIG (reference sequence). CDR3 size: 12 residues. V was shortened by 0 bases and J by 5 bases, with 5 bases between the two germline ends. DNA for the CDR3: TGTGCCTGGAGTGTTCAACACAATGAGCAGTTCTTC. It yields the protein CAWSVQHNEQFF.

J is TRBJ1-6 and V is TRBV6-2 or TRBV6-3, with 7 bases lining up with TRBD1. The CDR3 is made up of 15 amino acids. V trimming: 0 bases; J trimming: 7 bases; junction bases outside the gene matches: 3. Germline V gene sequence: CDR1 MNHEY, CDR2 SVGEGT. In DNA, the CDR3 is TGTGCCAGCAGTTACTCGACGGGACAGAATTCACCCCTCCACTTT. This gives the protein CASSYSTGQNSPLHF.

The genes are TRBV7-9 and TRBJ2-1; 12 nucleotides match TRBD2. The J segment lost 3 bases and the V segment lost 5 bases, leaving 2 bases of the junction unmatched. The CDR3 sequence is 15 residues long. Germline V gene data show CDR1 as SEHNR and CDR2 as FQNEAQ (reference sequence). CDR3 in amino acids: CASSRTSGDYNEQFF. The CDR3, as DNA: TGTGCCAGCAGCCGGACTAGCGGGGACTACAATGAGCAGTTCTTC.

V is TRBV5-1 and J is TRBJ1-2; no clear D. CDR3 length: 15 residues. Germline-derived CDR1 and CDR2 are SGHRS and YFSETQ. Trimming left V 4 bases short and J 3 bases short, with 16 bases between. The CDR3 DNA sequence: TGCGCCAGCAGCCAGCGCCCTTGGCAGGACTATGGCTACACCTTC. As protein: CASSQRPWQDYGYTF. Variable domain in full (rest from reference TRBV5-1 and TRBJ1-2): KAGVTQTPRYLIKTRGQQVTLSCSPISGHRSVSWYQQTPGQGLQFLFEYFSETQRNKGNFPGRFSGRQFSNSRSEMNVSTLELGDSALYLCASSQRPWQDYGYTFGSGTRLTVV.

This chain uses TRBV7-9 with TRBJ1-2; perhaps TRBD1 as D (5 bases). Deletions cut 1 base from V and 7 bases from J, with 13 bases between. CDR3 length equals 14 residues. Germline loops: CDR1 SEHNR, CDR2 FQNEAQ (reference sequence). CDR3 nucleotides: TGTGCCAGCAGCTTAGTAGGGGATAGTGGTGGCTACACCTTC. Amino acids: CASSLVGDSGGYTF.

The chain is built from TRBV29-1 and TRBJ1-1; TRBD1 might be the D (6 bases). The CDR3 is made up of 10 amino acids. The V gene lost 5 bases and the J gene lost 5 bases, with 6 bases spanning the gap. From germline, CDR1 is SQVTM and CDR2 ANQGSEA. The CDR3 loop reads CSVTGTEAFF. CDR3 DNA sequence: TGCAGCGTTACAGGGACTGAAGCTTTCTTT.

The chain links TRBV6-5 to TRBJ1-2, with unresolved D. V was pared by 0 bases and J by 3 bases, with 8 bases between. The length of the CDR3 is 14 residues. Germline V gene lookup returns CDR1 MNHEY and CDR2 SVGAGI. The CDR3 loop reads CASSYSHGYYGYTF. CDR3 in DNA: TGTGCCAGCAGTTACTCACACGGCTACTATGGCTACACCTTC.

The chain couples TRBV3-1 (or the pseudogene TRBV3-2) to TRBJ2-3, with 11 bases fitting TRBD2. The CDR3 length is 16 residues. V lost 6 bases and J lost 1; bases outside the gene matches: 6. CDR1 and CDR2 (germline): LGHDT, YNNKEL (reference sequence). The CDR3 DNA is TGTGCCAGCAGTTACCCGGGACTAGCGGGCACAGATACGCAGTATTTT. This codes for CASSYPGLAGTDTQYF.

This chain joins TRBV2 and TRBJ1-1, with 7 bases that match TRBD1. This CDR3 region has 12 residues. Germline CDR1 SNHLY, CDR2 FYNNEI. With 3 bases clipped from V and 10 bases from J, the junction kept 5 bases outside the gene matches. CDR3 in amino acids: CASSDRGFGAFF. In DNA form, the CDR3 reads TGTGCCAGCAGTGACAGGGGGTTCGGAGCTTTCTTT.

The CDR3 loop is CSVQTVPEQFF. For the CDR3, the DNA is TGCAGCGTTCAGACGGTACCGGAGCAGTTCTTC. The rearrangement links TRBV29-1 to TRBJ2-1; D unresolved. The V gene lost 5 bases and the J gene lost 10 bases, with 12 bases spanning the gap. The CDR3 loop spans 11 amino acids. CDR1 and CDR2 (germline): SQVTM, ANQGSEA.

The gene calls are TRBV3-1 (or the pseudogene TRBV3-2) and TRBJ2-1; no clear D gene. CDR1 is LGHDT and CDR2 is YNNKEL in the germline V gene (reference sequence). Between the trimmed V and J ends, which lost 1 base and 7 bases, there was a span of 14 bases. The CDR3 loop spans 15 amino acids. The chain's CDR3 is CASSQARRRDNEQFF. In nucleotides, the CDR3 is TGTGCCAGCAGCCAAGCCCGTCGTAGGGATAATGAGCAGTTCTTC.